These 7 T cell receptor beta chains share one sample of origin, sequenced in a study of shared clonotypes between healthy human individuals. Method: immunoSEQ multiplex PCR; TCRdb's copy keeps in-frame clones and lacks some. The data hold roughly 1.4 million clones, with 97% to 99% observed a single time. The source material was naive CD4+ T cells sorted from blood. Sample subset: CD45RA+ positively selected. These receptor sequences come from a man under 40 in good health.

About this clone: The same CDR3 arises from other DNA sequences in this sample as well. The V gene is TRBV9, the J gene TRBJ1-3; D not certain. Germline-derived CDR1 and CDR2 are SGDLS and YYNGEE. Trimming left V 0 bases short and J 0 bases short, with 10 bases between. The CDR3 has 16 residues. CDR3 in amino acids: CASSVDGRLSGNTIYF. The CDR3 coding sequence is TGTGCCAGCAGCGTAGATGGCAGACTCTCTGGAAACACCATATATTTT. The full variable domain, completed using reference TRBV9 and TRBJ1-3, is DSGVTQTPKHLITATGQRVTLRCSPRSGDLSVYWYQQSLDQGLQFLIQYYNGEERAKGNILERFSAQQFPDLHSELNLSSLELGDSALYFCASSVDGRLSGNTIYFGEGSWLTVV.

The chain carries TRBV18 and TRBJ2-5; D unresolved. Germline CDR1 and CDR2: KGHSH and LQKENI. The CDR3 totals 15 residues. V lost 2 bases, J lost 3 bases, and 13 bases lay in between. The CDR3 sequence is CASSPEWSPKETQYF. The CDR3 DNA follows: TGTGCCAGCTCACCAGAGTGGTCCCCCAAAGAGACCCAGTACTTC.

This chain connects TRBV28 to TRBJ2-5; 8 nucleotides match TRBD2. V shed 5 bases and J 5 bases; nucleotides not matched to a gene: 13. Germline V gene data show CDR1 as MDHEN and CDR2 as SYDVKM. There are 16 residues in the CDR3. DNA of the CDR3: TGTGCCAGCAGTCCACCCCGGGGGACTAGGGGTGAGACCCAGTACTTC. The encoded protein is CASSPPRGTRGETQYF.

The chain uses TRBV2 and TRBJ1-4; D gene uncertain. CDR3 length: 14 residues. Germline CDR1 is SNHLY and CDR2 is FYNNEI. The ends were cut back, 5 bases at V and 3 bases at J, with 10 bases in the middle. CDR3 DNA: TGTGCCAGCAGTCCGACGGCTCCTAATGAAAAACTGTTTTTT. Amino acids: CASSPTAPNEKLFF.

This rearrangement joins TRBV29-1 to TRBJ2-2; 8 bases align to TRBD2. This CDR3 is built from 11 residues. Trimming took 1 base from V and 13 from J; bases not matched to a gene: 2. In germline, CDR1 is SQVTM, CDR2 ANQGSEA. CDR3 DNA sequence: TGCAGCGTTGAAGGGGCGGGAGGGCTGTTTTTT. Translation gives CSVEGAGGLFF.

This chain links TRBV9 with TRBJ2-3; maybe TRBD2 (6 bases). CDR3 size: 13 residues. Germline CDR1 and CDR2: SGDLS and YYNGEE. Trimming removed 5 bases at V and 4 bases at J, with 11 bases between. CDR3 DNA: TGTGCCAGCAGTCCTGGAGGGGCAGATACGCAGTATTTT. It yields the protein CASSPGGADTQYF. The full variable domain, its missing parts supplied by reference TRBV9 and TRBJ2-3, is DSGVTQTPKHLITATGQRVTLRCSPRSGDLSVYWYQQSLDQGLQFLIQYYNGEERAKGNILERFSAQQFPDLHSELNLSSLELGDSALYFCASSPGGADTQYFGPGTRLTVL.

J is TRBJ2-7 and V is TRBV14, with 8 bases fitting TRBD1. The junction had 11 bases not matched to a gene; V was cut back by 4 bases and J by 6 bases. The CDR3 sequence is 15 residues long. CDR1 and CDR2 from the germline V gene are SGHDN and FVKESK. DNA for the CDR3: TGTGCCAGCAGCCCGAGACAGGGGATGGCAGGCGAGCAGTACTTC. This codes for CASSPRQGMAGEQYF.